This TCR beta chain stems from a study of T cells after yellow fever vaccination. At the level of the study: It was SMART-Seq v4 Ultra Low Input that prepared the fractions with low cell numbers.

The CDR3 runs 14 residues. CDR1 and CDR2 from the germline V gene are SGHTA and FQGTGA. V dropped 5 bases and J dropped 10 bases, with 18 bases sitting between them. Study-wide findings and caveats: The booster saw the reappearance of most primary-vaccination clones (96% CD4, 80% to 90% CD8). Some clonotypes were seen in both the CD4 and the CD8 compartments. These made up a small share and likely arose from convergent recombination.

Remarks on this clonotype: Its specificity is not known.

5'RACE template switching generated TCR cDNA, adding a universal primer site and UMIs. TCRdb re-analysed the 5' RACE reads in MiXCR, keeping a single row per CDR3 protein. Here the sample spans some 350,000 distinct CDR3 sequences, roughly 8.7% being singletons. This sequence originates from a man between 18 and 29 years old who received the YFV17D yellow fever vaccine. The chain couples TRBV7-3 to TRBJ2-1; D might be TRBD2 (5 bases). The material sequenced was PBMCs, taken on the day of the first yellow fever vaccination. As DNA, the CDR3 is TGTGCCAGCAGCCGGACTGGAGAGAAGAGGGAGCAGTTCTTC. Protein sequence: CASSRTGEKREQFF.